These T cell receptor beta chains were read from a single sample in a study of T cell responses to AZD1222 COVID-19 vaccine. Assay: immunoSEQ multiplex PCR; the TCRdb copy retains only in-frame clones and omits some. The table shows about 94,000 clones, with 85% to 90% occurring only once. The material was peripheral blood, obtained 28 days after the second AZD1222 dose. These receptors were obtained from an adult who received the AZD1222 COVID-19 vaccine. The CDR3 runs from the conserved cysteine through the conserved F or W. D genes are given only for firm matches. Some rows mark clone size as missing; the rest say once, few, many or name a class of expanded clone.

d_call cdr3_length j_call clone_size v_call cdr3_aa cdr3_nt
- 12 TRBJ1-2 - TRBV12-3/TRBV12-4 CASSLEGYGYTF TGTGCCAGCAGTTTAGAGGGGTATGGCTACACCTTC
- 12 TRBJ1-5 - TRBV7-9 CASTRGNQPQHF TGTGCCAGCACCCGCGGCAATCAGCCCCAGCATTTT
TRBD1 16 TRBJ1-3 - TRBV7-9 CASSSPWTGSGNTIYF TGTGCCAGCAGCTCCCCGTGGACAGGGTCTGGAAACACCATATATTTT
- 16 TRBJ1-3 - TRBV5-1 CASSLDPGGVSNTIYF TGCGCCAGCAGCTTGGATCCGGGCGGTGTTTCGAACACCATATATTTT
- 11 TRBJ1-1 - TRBV6-5 CASSMTGEAFF TGTGCCAGCAGCATGACAGGAGAGGCTTTCTTT
TRBD1 19 TRBJ1-2 - TRBV11-2 CASSLYPGTAAQANYGYTF TGTGCCAGCAGCCTCTACCCCGGGACAGCCGCACAGGCTAACTATGGCTACACCTTC
- 14 TRBJ2-5 - TRBV19 CASSGPQGQETQYF TGTGCCAGTAGCGGACCTCAGGGTCAAGAGACCCAGTACTTC
- 12 TRBJ1-5 - TRBV30 CAWSLGNQPQHF TGTGCCTGGAGTCTGGGGAATCAGCCCCAGCATTTT
TRBD2 16 TRBJ2-7 - TRBV4-3 CASSFSFSGERYEQYF TGCGCCAGCAGCTTTTCCTTTAGCGGGGAGAGGTACGAGCAGTACTTC
- 15 TRBJ2-2 - TRBV5-4 CASSPGIASIGELFF TGTGCCAGCAGCCCCGGGATAGCTTCAATCGGGGAGCTGTTTTTT
- 18 TRBJ1-1 - TRBV19 CASSMRQSPGGPNTEAFF TGTGCCAGTAGTATGAGACAGTCACCTGGGGGACCGAACACTGAAGCTTTCTTT
- 13 TRBJ1-2 once TRBV19 CASSIEEGYGYTF TGTGCCAGTAGTATAGAGGAGGGATATGGCTACACCTTC
- 15 TRBJ2-3 - TRBV9 CASSVDEGPPDTQYF TGTGCCAGCAGCGTAGATGAGGGTCCCCCAGATACGCAGTATTTT
TRBD1 15 TRBJ2-7 - TRBV7-8 CASSLSTGQYYEQYF TGTGCCAGCAGCTTGTCAACGGGACAGTACTACGAGCAGTACTTC
- 13 TRBJ2-3 once TRBV9 CASSVDSGDTQYF TGTGCCAGCAGCGTAGATTCAGGAGATACGCAGTATTTT
- 13 TRBJ1-2 - TRBV2 CASSGTAVYGYTF TGTGCCAGCAGTGGGACGGCTGTTTATGGCTACACCTTC
- 15 TRBJ2-7 - TRBV4-1 CASSQEGIAGQEQYF TGCGCCAGCAGCCAAGAAGGGATAGCCGGGCAAGAGCAGTACTTC
TRBD2 15 TRBJ2-3 - TRBV7-2 CASSFGAGGPMEQYF TGTGCCAGCAGCTTTGGGGCGGGGGGGCCGATGGAGCAGTATTTT
TRBD1 15 TRBJ1-2 - TRBV5-4 CASSLAARGEGGYTF TGTGCCAGCAGCTTAGCCGCCAGGGGGGAGGGTGGCTACACCTTC
- 13 TRBJ2-7 - TRBV6-5 CASSQTATYEQYF TGTGCCAGCAGCCAGACAGCAACCTACGAGCAGTACTTC
- 12 TRBJ1-1 once TRBV7-2 CASSFSTYEAFF TGTGCCAGCAGCTTCTCCACCTACGAAGCTTTCTTT
TRBD2 15 TRBJ2-1 few TRBV19 CASRELAGARSEQFF TGTGCCAGTAGAGAACTAGCGGGAGCCCGGAGTGAGCAGTTCTTC